This entry features one T cell receptor (beta chain) sequence. The antigen this receptor binds is unknown. One base away there is no much larger clone; base qualities are not given. The sample originates from a study of T-cell memory formation after mild COVID-19 listed by TCRdb under 2021. Regarding the complete study: TCR sequence clusters from the two donors were found to be largely donor specific. The cohort was made up of two young adult volunteers, one female and one male, who were previously healthy. T-cell clones expanding and contracting after mild COVID-19 in a couple of donors were tracked by longitudinal TCRalpha and TCRbeta repertoire sequencing. The paper as a whole reports these results and caveats: The second-wave clones that peaked on day 37 were not confirmed to be SARS-CoV-2 specific. Contracting CD4+ clones turned up mainly in the CM and EM memory subsets, whereas EMRA was where CD8+ clones were enriched. The study covered only a couple of mild cases, and larger cohorts including severe cases with pre-infection samples were considered necessary. Clones contracting from day 15 to 85 had balanced CD4/CD8 phenotypes, while a second wave expanding from day 15 to 37 was biased towards CD4+. Some responding clones were detected in pre-infection memory, which suggested that pre-existing cross-reactive memory T cells had joined the SARS-CoV-2 response.

Ficoll-Paque density gradient centrifugation was used to isolate PBMCs. Instrument used: Illumina NovaSeq 6000. TCRalpha and TCRbeta cDNA libraries were built by 5'RACE with constant-segment primers, adding sample barcodes and unique molecular identifiers. RNA was extracted from every sample with Trizol reagent. Amplification of the libraries took two PCR steps, and the second step added a second sample barcode plus Illumina TruSeq adapters. Sequencing of libraries was performed on an Illumina NovaSeq with 2 x 150 bp paired-end reads. Per the source publication's procedure: With migec v1.2.7, reads were demultiplexed and then collapsed into UMI-guided consensus sequences. With mixcr v2.1.11, UMI consensuses were aligned to TRA and TRB V and J templates and assembled into clonotypes. A clonotype was counted as expanded or contracted only when both edgeR and NoisET called the clonotype significant, with the noise models trained on biological replicates. For edgeR calls, the cutoffs were a false discovery rate-adjusted p below 0.01 and a log2 fold-change threshold of 1. As an exploratory analysis of dynamics, PCA with hierarchical clustering was applied to max-normalized trajectories of the 1000 most abundant clonotypes. Separately sequenced CD4+ and CD8+ repertoires were used to assign the CD4 or CD8 phenotype of responding clones. TCRdb trimmed public reads at Q25 via fastp, called clones via MiXCR and kept in-frame beta chains. Every entry covers one CDR3 protein and lists the most common genes and DNA from its rows. In this record, the V and J calls reflect TCRdb's handling and not the investigators' own analysis. This sample comprises about 190,000 distinct CDR3 sequences, roughly a tenth of them detected only once. Of the sample, less than 4% falls within the top ten clones.

Taken from cysteine to phenylalanine, the CDR3 has 14 residues. The retained sequence is limited to the CDR3, 42 bases, with the frame set at the first base. CDR1 is given as LGHNA and CDR2 as YSLEER, both from the germline V gene. V was cut back by 0 bases and J by 5 bases, leaving a gap of 10 bases between them. The clonotype comes from a man aged 18 to 35 who had mild COVID-19 (a few samples of this study predate the infection). The sample titles of this study are shuffled in the database, so cell type and time point are left out; the donor was told from shared clones. Sequencing input: PBMCs or a T cell subset sorted from them (not recorded which). The V and J segments used are TRBV4-3 and TRBJ2-5, with the D gene too uncertain to name. The DNA reads as follows: TGCGCCAGCAGCCAAGATTGGACCCTGGAGACCCAGTACTTC. This sequence encodes CASSQDWTLETQYF.